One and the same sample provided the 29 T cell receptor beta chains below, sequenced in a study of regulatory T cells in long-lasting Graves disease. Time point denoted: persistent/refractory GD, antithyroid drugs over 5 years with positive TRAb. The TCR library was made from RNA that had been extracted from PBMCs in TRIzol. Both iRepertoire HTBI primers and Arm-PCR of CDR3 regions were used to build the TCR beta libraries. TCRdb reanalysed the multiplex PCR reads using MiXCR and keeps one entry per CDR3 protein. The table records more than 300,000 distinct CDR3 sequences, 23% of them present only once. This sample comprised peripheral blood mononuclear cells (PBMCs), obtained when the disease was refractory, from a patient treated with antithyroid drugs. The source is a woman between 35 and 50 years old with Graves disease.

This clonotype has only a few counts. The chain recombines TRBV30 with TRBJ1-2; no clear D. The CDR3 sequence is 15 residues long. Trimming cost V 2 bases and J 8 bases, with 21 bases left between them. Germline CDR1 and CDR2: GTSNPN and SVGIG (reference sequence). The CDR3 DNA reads TGTGCCTGGAGTCAATTCTGGGGAGCGGCGGAAGGCTACACCTTC. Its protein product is CAWSQFWGAAEGYTF. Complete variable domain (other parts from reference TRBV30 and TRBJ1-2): SQTIHQWPATLVQPVGSPLSLECTVEGTSNPNLYWYRQAAGRGLQLLFYSVGIGQISSEVPQNLSASRPQDRQFILSSKKLLLSDSGFYLCAWSQFWGAAEGYTFGSGTRLTVV.

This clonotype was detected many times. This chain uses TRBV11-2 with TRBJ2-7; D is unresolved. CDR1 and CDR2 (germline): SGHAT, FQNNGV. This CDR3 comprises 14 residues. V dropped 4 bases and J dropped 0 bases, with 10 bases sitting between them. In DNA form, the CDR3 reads TGTGCCAGCAGCTCAGTCAAGAGCTCCTACGAGCAGTACTTC. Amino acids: CASSSVKSSYEQYF.

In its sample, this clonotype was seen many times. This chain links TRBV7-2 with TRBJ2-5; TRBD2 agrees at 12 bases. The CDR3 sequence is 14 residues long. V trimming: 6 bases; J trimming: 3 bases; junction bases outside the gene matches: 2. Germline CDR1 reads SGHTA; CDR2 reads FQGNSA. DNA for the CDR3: TGTGCCAGCAGGACTAGCGGGGGAAAAGAGACCCAGTACTTC. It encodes CASRTSGGKETQYF.

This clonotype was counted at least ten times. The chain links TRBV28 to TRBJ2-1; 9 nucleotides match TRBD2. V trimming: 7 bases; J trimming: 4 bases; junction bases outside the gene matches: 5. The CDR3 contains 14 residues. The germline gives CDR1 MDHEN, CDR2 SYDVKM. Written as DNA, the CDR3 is TGTGCCAGCAAGGAGACTAGCGGTTACAATGAGCAGTTCTTC. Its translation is CASKETSGYNEQFF.

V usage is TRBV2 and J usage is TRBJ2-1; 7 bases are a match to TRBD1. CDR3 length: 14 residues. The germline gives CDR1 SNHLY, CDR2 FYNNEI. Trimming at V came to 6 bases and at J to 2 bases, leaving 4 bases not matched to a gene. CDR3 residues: CASRAGTAYNEQFF. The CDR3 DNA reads TGTGCCAGCAGGGCCGGGACAGCCTACAATGAGCAGTTCTTC.

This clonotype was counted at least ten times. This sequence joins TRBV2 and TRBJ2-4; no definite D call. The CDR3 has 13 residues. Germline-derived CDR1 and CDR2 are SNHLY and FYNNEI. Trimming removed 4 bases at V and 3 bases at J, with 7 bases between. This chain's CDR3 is CASSGFGKNIQYF. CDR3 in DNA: TGTGCCAGCAGTGGGTTTGGCAAAAACATTCAGTACTTC.

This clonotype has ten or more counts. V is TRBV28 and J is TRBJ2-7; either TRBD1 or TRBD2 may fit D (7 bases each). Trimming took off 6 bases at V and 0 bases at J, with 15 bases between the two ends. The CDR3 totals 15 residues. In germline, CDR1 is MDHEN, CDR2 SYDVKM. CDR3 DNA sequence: TGTGCCAGCAGATTCGACAGGGAGGGCTCCTACGAGCAGTACTTC. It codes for CASRFDREGSYEQYF.

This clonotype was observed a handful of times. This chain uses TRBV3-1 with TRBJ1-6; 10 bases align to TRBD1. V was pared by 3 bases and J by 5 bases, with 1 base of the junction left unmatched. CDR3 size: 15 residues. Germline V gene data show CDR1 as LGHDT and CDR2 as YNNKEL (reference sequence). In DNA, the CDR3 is TGTGCCAGCAGCCAGGGACAGGGGAATAATTCACCCCTCCACTTT. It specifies CASSQGQGNNSPLHF.

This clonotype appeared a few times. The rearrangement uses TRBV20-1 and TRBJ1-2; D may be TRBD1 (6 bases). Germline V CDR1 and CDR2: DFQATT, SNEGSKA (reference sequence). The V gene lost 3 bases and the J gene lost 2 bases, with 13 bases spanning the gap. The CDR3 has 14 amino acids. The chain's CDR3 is CSASSGAENYGYTF. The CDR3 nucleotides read TGCAGTGCTAGTTCAGGGGCGGAGAACTATGGCTACACCTTC.

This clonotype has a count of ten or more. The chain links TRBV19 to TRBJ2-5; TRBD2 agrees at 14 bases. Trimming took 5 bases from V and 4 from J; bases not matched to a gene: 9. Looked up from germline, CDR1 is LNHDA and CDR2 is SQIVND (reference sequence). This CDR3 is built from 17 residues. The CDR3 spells CASSSGTSGSLGETQYF. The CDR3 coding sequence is TGTGCCAGTAGTTCCGGGACTAGCGGGAGTTTAGGAGAGACCCAGTACTTC.

CDR3 sequence reads: CAWSVWTEAFF. CDR3 DNA: TGTGCCTGGAGTGTTTGGACTGAAGCTTTCTTT. The chain joins TRBV30 to TRBJ1-1, with D unclear. The CDR3 is 11 residues long. The germline V and J ends were trimmed by 0 bases and 5 bases, with 4 bases remaining between them. Germline CDR1 reads GTSNPN; CDR2 reads SVGIG (reference sequence).

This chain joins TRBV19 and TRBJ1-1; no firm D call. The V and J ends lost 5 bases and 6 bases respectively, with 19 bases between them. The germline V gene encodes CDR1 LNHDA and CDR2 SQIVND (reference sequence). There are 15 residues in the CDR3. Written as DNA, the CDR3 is TGTGCCAGTAGTCAGGTCCCCCTAGGGCCGGCTGAAGCTTTCTTT. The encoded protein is CASSQVPLGPAEAFF. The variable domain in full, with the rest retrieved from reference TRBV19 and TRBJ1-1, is DGGITQSPKYLFRKEGQNVTLSCEQNLNHDAMYWYRQDPGQGLRLIYYSQIVNDFQKGDIAEGYSVSREKKESFPLTVTSAQKNPTAFYLCASSQVPLGPAEAFFGQGTRLTVV.

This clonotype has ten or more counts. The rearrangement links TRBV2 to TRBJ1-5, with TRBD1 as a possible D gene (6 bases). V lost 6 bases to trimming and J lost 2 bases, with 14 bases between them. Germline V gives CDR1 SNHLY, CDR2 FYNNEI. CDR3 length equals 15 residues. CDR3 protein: CASSPGTRGNQPQHF. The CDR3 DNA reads TGTGCCAGCAGCCCCGGGACACGAGGCAATCAGCCCCAGCATTTT.

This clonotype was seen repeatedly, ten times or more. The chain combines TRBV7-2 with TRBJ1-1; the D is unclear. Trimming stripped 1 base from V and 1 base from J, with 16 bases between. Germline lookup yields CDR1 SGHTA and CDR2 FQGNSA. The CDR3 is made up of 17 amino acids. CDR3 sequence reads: CASSLEVYWYPNTEAFF. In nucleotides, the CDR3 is TGTGCCAGCAGCTTAGAGGTTTATTGGTACCCGAACACTGAAGCTTTCTTT.

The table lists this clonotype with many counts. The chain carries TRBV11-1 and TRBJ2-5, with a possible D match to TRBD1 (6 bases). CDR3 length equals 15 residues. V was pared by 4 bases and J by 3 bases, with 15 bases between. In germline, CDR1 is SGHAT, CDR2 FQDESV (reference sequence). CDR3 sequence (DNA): TGTGCCAGCAGCTCTCACGGACAGAAGAAAGAGACCCAGTACTTC. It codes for CASSSHGQKKETQYF.

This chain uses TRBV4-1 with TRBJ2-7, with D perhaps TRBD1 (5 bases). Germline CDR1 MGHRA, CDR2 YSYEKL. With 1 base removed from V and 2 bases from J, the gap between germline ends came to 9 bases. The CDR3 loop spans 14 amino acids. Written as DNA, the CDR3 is TGCGCCAGCAGCCAAGTCCAGGGTCCCTACGAGCAGTACTTC. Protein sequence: CASSQVQGPYEQYF.

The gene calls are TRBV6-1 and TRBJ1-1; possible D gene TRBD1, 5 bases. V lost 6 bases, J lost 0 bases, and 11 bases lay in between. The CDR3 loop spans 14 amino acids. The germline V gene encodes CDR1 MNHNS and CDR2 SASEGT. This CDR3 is CASRGDSMNTEAFF. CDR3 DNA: TGTGCCAGCAGGGGAGACAGCATGAACACTGAAGCTTTCTTT.

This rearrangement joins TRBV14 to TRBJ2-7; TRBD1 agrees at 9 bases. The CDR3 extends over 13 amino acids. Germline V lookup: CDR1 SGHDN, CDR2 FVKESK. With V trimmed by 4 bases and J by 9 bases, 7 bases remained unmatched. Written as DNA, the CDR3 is TGTGCCAGCAGCCCGGGGACAGGGAGTCGGCAGTACTTC. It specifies CASSPGTGSRQYF.

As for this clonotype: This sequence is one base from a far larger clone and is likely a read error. For the CDR3, the DNA is TGTGCCGGCAGCTTAGTTTCCGGTGAGACCCAGTACTTC. Translating it yields CAGSLVSGETQYF. This chain joins TRBV11-2 and TRBJ2-5; D call uncertain. Germline loops: CDR1 SGHAT, CDR2 FQNNGV. This CDR3 has 13 amino acids.

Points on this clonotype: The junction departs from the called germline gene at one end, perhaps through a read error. CDR3 in DNA: TGTGCCAGCAGCCCCGGGGAGGCTAATGGAAAACTGTTTTTT. Encoded protein: CASSPGEANGKLFF. V is TRBV7-8 and J is TRBJ1-4; D uncertain. The germline V gene encodes CDR1 SGHVS and CDR2 FQNEAQ. The CDR3 totals 14 residues.

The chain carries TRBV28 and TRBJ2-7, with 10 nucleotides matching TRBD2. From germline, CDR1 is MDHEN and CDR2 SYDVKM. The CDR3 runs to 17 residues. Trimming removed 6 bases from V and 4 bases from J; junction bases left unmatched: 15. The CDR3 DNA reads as TGTGCCAGCAGCCAAGCCGCTAGCGGGAGTGGGGCATACGAGCAGTACTTC. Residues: CASSQAASGSGAYEQYF.

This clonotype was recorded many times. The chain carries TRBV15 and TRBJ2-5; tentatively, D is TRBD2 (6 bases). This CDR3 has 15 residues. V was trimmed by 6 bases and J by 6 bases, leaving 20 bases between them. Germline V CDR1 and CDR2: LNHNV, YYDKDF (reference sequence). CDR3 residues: CATRVGDSDLKTQYF. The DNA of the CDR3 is TGTGCCACCAGAGTAGGGGACTCAGACTTGAAGACCCAGTACTTC.

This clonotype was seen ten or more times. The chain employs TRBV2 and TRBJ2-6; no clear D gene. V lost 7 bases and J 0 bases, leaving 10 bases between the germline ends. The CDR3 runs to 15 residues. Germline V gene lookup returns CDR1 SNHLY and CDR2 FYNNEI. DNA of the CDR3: TGTGCCAGCAATTACGCGCACTCTGGGGCCAACGTCCTGACTTTC. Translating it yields CASNYAHSGANVLTF.

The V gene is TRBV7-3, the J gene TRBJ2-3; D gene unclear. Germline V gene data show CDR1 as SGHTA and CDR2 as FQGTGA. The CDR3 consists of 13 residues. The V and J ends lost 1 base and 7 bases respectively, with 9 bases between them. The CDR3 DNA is TGTGCCAGCAGCTTAAGCGGCGGAAATACGCAGTATTTT. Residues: CASSLSGGNTQYF.

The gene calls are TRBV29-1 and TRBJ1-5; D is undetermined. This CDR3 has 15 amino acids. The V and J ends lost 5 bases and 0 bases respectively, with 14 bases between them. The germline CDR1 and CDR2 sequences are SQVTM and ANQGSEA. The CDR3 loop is CSVSMTTGSNQPQHF. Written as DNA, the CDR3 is TGCAGCGTTTCTATGACGACGGGTAGCAATCAGCCCCAGCATTTT.

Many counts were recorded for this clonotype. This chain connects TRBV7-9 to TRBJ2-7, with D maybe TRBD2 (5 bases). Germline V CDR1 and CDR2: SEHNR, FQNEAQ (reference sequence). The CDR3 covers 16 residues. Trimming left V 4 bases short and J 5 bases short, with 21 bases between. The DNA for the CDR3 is TGTGCCAGCAGCTCCCCCCGGGGAGACAAGACCCACGAGCAGTACTTC. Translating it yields CASSSPRGDKTHEQYF. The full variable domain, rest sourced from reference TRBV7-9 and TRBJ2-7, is DTGVSQNPRHKITKRGQNVTFRCDPISEHNRLYWYRQTLGQGPEFLTYFQNEAQLEKSRLLSDRFSAERPKGSFSTLEIQRTEQGDSAMYLCASSSPRGDKTHEQYFGPGTRLTVT.

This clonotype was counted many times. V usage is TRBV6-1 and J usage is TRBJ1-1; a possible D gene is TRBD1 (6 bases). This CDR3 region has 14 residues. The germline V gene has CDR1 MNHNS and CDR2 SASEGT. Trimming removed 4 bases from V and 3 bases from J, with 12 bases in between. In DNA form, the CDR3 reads TGTGCCAGCAGTGCCTGGGACACCTACACTGAAGCTTTCTTT. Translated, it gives CASSAWDTYTEAFF.

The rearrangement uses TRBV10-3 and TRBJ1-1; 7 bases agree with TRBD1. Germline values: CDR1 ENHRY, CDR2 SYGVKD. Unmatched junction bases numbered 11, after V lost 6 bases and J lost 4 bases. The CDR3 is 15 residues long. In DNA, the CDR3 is TGTGCCATCAGGCCGACAGGGCTCAGAGGCACTGAAGCTTTCTTT. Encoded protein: CAIRPTGLRGTEAFF.

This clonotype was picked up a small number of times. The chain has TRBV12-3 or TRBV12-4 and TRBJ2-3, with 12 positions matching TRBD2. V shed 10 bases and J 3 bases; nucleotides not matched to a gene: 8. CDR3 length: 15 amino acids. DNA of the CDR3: TGTGCCATCAGGAAGACTAGCGGGAGTACAGATACGCAGTATTTT. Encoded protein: CAIRKTSGSTDTQYF.